This T cell receptor beta chain was sequenced for a study of Tregs in tolerant kidney transplant recipients. Germline loops: CDR1 WNHNN, CDR2 SYGVQD (reference sequence). The ends lost 3 bases at V and 2 bases at J; junction bases unmatched: 6. The length of the CDR3 is 16 residues. Produced via immunoSEQ multiplex PCR; TCRdb's table is partial and in-frame only. The sample has 85,000 to 95,000 clones, around nine tenths seen once; the top ten hold over 3.5%. The V and J genes are TRBV10-1 and TRBJ2-1, with 8 nucleotides matching TRBD1. The sample comprised CD8+ T cells from blood. The clonotype originates from a human donor in good health. CDR3 bases: TGCGCCAGCAGTGATAGCGGACAGGGCCCCTACAATGAGCAGTTCTTC. It encodes CASSDSGQGPYNEQFF.